One and the same sample provided the 26 T cell receptor beta chains below, sequenced in a study of cytomegalovirus exposure and HLA in healthy donors (TCRdb year 2017). The library was prepared using the immunoSEQ multiplex PCR assay. A mixture of 60 forward primers for TCR Vbeta segments and 13 reverse primers for TCR Jbeta segments was used in the multiplex PCR. TCRdb re-hosts the immuneACCESS table, in-frame sequences only. Its copies lack some clones; in the studies checked, an unresolved V gene accounts for under half of them, and the cause for the rest is not known. The sample profile shows about 120,000 clones; around 10% of them were found once. The ten biggest clones cover 3% of the sample. Sequences were obtained from PBMCs. Every receptor here comes from a man in his thirties or forties in good health and CMV-seronegative.

This chain joins TRBV27 and TRBJ1-1, with 12 bases matching TRBD1. Germline V gives CDR1 MNHEY, CDR2 SMNVEV (reference sequence). Trimming removed 4 bases from V and 4 bases from J; junction bases left unmatched: 4. This CDR3 comprises 15 residues. CDR3: CASSWDRGQITEAFF. The DNA of the CDR3 is TGTGCCAGCAGTTGGGACAGGGGGCAAATCACTGAAGCTTTCTTT.

The chain couples TRBV19 to TRBJ1-5, with 7 positions matching TRBD1. The ends lost 2 bases at V and 5 bases at J; junction bases unmatched: 9. The germline CDR1 and CDR2 sequences are LNHDA and SQIVND (reference sequence). The CDR3 covers 16 residues. CDR3 in DNA: TGTGCCAGTAGTATAAGTGGCAGGGGGAGTTATCAGCCCCAGCATTTT. Translation gives CASSISGRGSYQPQHF.

In its sample, this clone was seen a few times. The genes are TRBV19 and TRBJ1-5; TRBD1 is a possible D gene (6 bases). Trimming left V 1 base short and J 0 bases short, with 10 bases between. Germline CDR1 LNHDA, CDR2 SQIVND (reference sequence). The CDR3 totals 16 residues. CDR3 region: CASSIGQGISNQPQHF. CDR3 bases: TGTGCCAGTAGTATAGGTCAGGGGATTAGCAATCAGCCCCAGCATTTT.

The CDR3 region has the DNA TGTGCCAGCAGCCCGGGGTACACTGAAGCTTTCTTT. It is translated as CASSPGYTEAFF. V is TRBV7-9 and J is TRBJ1-1; D is unclear. CDR1 and CDR2 (germline): SEHNR, FQNEAQ (reference sequence). This CDR3 is built from 12 residues. Trimming took off 5 bases at V and 3 bases at J, with 7 bases between the two ends.

The chain couples TRBV5-4 to TRBJ2-5; maybe TRBD1 (6 bases). Trimming took off 2 bases at V and 5 bases at J, with 10 bases between the two ends. CDR3 length: 13 residues. CDR1 and CDR2 from the germline V gene are SGHNT and YYREEE (reference sequence). The DNA for the CDR3 is TGTGCCAGCAGCTTAAACAGGGCGGAGACCCAGTACTTC. This encodes CASSLNRAETQYF.

This chain connects TRBV18 to TRBJ1-1; 10 positions agree with TRBD1. This CDR3 is built from 16 residues. Germline V gene sequence: CDR1 KGHSH, CDR2 LQKENI. The V gene end was trimmed by 3 bases and the J gene end by 3 bases; junction bases not matched to a gene: 7. The CDR3 is CASSPRQGAHYTEAFF. CDR3 nucleotides: TGTGCCAGCTCACCTAGACAGGGGGCTCATTACACTGAAGCTTTCTTT.

A few counts support this clone. The J gene is TRBJ2-6, the V gene TRBV6-4; tentatively, D is TRBD2 (5 bases). Germline V gene data show CDR1 as MRHNA and CDR2 as SNTAGT. The CDR3 contains 16 residues. The V and J ends lost 4 bases and 0 bases respectively, with 10 bases between them. The CDR3 loop is CASSAYGNSGANVLTF. The CDR3, as DNA: TGTGCCAGCAGTGCCTACGGGAACTCTGGGGCCAACGTCCTGACTTTC.

The chain is built from TRBV7-9 and TRBJ1-1, with D unresolved. Germline-derived CDR1 and CDR2 are SEHNR and FQNEAQ (reference sequence). CDR3 length: 13 residues. V lost 3 bases to trimming and J lost 3 bases, with 8 bases between them. The DNA of the CDR3 is TGTGCCAGCAGCTTTCAGGCCTACACTGAAGCTTTCTTT. Amino acids: CASSFQAYTEAFF.

This clone was seen a few times. V and J are TRBV19 and TRBJ2-1; 11 positions agree with TRBD2. This CDR3 has 17 amino acids. Germline values: CDR1 LNHDA, CDR2 SQIVND (reference sequence). With V trimmed by 4 bases and J by 4 bases, 9 bases remained unmatched. CDR3 in amino acids: CASSTGASGRIYNEQFF. The CDR3 nucleotides read TGTGCCAGTAGTACGGGTGCTAGCGGGAGGATATACAATGAGCAGTTCTTC.

This rearrangement joins TRBV6-1 to TRBJ2-3; 12 nucleotides match TRBD2. The V gene end was trimmed by 3 bases and the J gene end by 9 bases; junction bases not matched to a gene: 10. Germline CDR1 and CDR2: MNHNS and SASEGT. The CDR3 is 16 amino acids. CDR3 loop: CASSETGTSGSHTQYF. The DNA of the CDR3 is TGTGCCAGCAGTGAGACCGGGACTAGCGGGTCCCACACGCAGTATTTT.

This chain links TRBV15 with TRBJ2-7, with 13 nucleotides matching TRBD2. The CDR3 is made up of 16 amino acids. The V segment lost 5 bases and the J segment 0 bases; nucleotides outside the gene matches: 4. Germline lookup yields CDR1 LNHNV and CDR2 YYDKDF (reference sequence). The CDR3 DNA reads as TGTGCCACCAGCTCCCGGACTAGCGGGAGCTCCTACGAGCAGTACTTC. This gives the protein CATSSRTSGSSYEQYF. Using reference TRBV15 and TRBJ2-7 for the parts outside the CDR3, the full variable domain is DAMVIQNPRYQVTQFGKPVTLSCSQTLNHNVMYWYQQKSSQAPKLLFHYYDKDFNNEADTPDNFQSRRPNTSFCFLDIRSPGLGDTAMYLCATSSRTSGSSYEQYFGPGTRLTVT.

This clone was counted a few times. The chain has TRBV6-5 and TRBJ2-7; tentative D call: TRBD1 (6 bases). Between the trimmed V and J ends, which lost 8 bases and 0 bases, there was a span of 17 bases. The CDR3 is 15 amino acids. CDR1 is MNHEY and CDR2 is SVGAGI in the germline V gene. The CDR3: CASQILGDTSYEQYF. CDR3 bases: TGTGCCAGCCAAATATTAGGGGACACCTCCTACGAGCAGTACTTC.

The chain recombines TRBV6-6 with TRBJ2-7; weak D call: TRBD2 (5 bases). This CDR3 has 14 residues. Germline V gives CDR1 MNHNY, CDR2 SVGAGI (reference sequence). V was cut by 7 bases and J by 2 bases, with 15 bases left in between. For the CDR3, the DNA is TGTGCCAGCACTAAGGAGGCAGGCCCCTACGAGCAGTACTTC. The encoded protein is CASTKEAGPYEQYF.

V and J are TRBV12-5 and TRBJ2-4, with 7 bases lining up with TRBD2. This CDR3 spans 17 amino acids. With V trimmed by 0 bases and J by 0 bases, 5 bases remained unmatched. In germline, CDR1 is LGHNT, CDR2 FRNRAP. CDR3 residues: CASGLVRGDSAKNIQYF. The CDR3 region has the DNA TGTGCTAGTGGTTTGGTACGGGGGGACTCAGCCAAAAACATTCAGTACTTC. Variable domain in full (rest from reference TRBV12-5 and TRBJ2-4): DARVTQTPRHKVTEMGQEVTMRCQPILGHNTVFWYRQTMMQGLELLAYFRNRAPLDDSGMPKDRFSAEMPDATLATLKIQPSEPRDSAVYFCASGLVRGDSAKNIQYFGAGTRLSVL.

This clone was detected only a few times. Germline is not matched at one junction end, which may reflect a read error. The V and J genes are TRBV11-2 and TRBJ1-4; D is undetermined. Germline values: CDR1 SGHAT, CDR2 FQNNGV. This CDR3 contains 12 residues. The CDR3 DNA sequence: TGTGCCAGCAGCTTAGGGAGAGGGCCCCTTATATTT. Translation: CASSLGRGPLIF.

The chain joins TRBV5-5 to TRBJ2-5, with a tentative D call TRBD2 (7 bases). Trimming shortened V by 0 bases and J by 0 bases, and 18 bases separated the two germline ends. CDR1 is SGHKS and CDR2 is YYEKEE in the germline V gene (reference sequence). The CDR3 loop spans 18 amino acids. CDR3 sequence: CASSLEGWRGPDQETQYF. CDR3 DNA: TGTGCCAGCAGCTTGGAGGGGTGGCGGGGGCCGGACCAAGAGACCCAGTACTTC.

The V call is TRBV28, the J call TRBJ2-6; a weak D match, TRBD2 (7 bases). The CDR3 runs 17 residues. Germline V gives CDR1 MDHEN, CDR2 SYDVKM. Here the CDR3 DNA reads TGTGCAATAGCAGGAGGGGGGGAATTGACTGGGGCCAACGTCCTGACTTTC. Translating it yields CAIAGGGELTGANVLTF.

A few counts support this clone. Here the CDR3 reads CASSWGIAGQEWETQYF. CDR3 DNA: TGTGCCAGCAGCTGGGGGATAGCGGGTCAAGAATGGGAGACCCAGTACTTC. The J gene is TRBJ2-5, the V gene TRBV7-8, with 7 bases matching TRBD2. With 4 bases clipped from V and 5 bases from J, the junction kept 16 bases outside the gene matches. Germline V gene sequence: CDR1 SGHVS, CDR2 FQNEAQ. The CDR3 extends over 17 amino acids.

This clone was seen only a few times. J is TRBJ1-2 and V is TRBV29-1; TRBD1 aligns across 8 bases. CDR1 and CDR2 from the germline V gene are SQVTM and ANQGSEA. The CDR3 runs to 16 residues. V was clipped by 6 bases and J by 4 bases; unmatched bases: 16. The DNA for the CDR3 is TGCAGCGTCCTTCGGACAGGGAATAATTTTGGCTATGGCTACACCTTC. This translates into CSVLRTGNNFGYGYTF.

This clone was seen a few times. V gene TRBV10-3 combines with J gene TRBJ1-2, with a tentative D call TRBD1 (6 bases). V lost 4 bases, J lost 2 bases, and 8 bases lay in between. CDR3 size: 13 residues. Per the germline V gene, CDR1 is ENHRY and CDR2 is SYGVKD. CDR3 nucleotide sequence: TGTGCCATCAGTGGGACAGAGAACTATGGCTACACCTTC. Translated: CAISGTENYGYTF.

The chain carries TRBV6-4 and TRBJ2-1; TRBD2 agrees at 7 bases. The CDR3 has 13 amino acids. The germline V gene has CDR1 MRHNA and CDR2 SNTAGT. V lost 2 bases, J lost 7 bases, and 2 bases stayed unmatched. The CDR3 spells CASSDTSVNEQFF. The CDR3 bases are TGTGCCAGCAGTGACACTAGCGTGAATGAGCAGTTCTTC.

The gene calls are TRBV5-5 and TRBJ2-3, with TRBD1 identical over 9 bases. Germline assignment: CDR1 SGHKS and CDR2 YYEKEE (reference sequence). The V segment lost 4 bases and the J segment 3 bases; nucleotides outside the gene matches: 15. The CDR3 loop spans 18 amino acids. For the CDR3, the DNA is TGTGCCAGCAGCATCCGGGACAGGGCCGATAGCAGGACAGATACGCAGTATTTT. This sequence encodes CASSIRDRADSRTDTQYF.

The rearrangement joins TRBV19 to TRBJ2-1; perhaps TRBD2 as D (6 bases). Deletions cut 3 bases from V and 8 bases from J, with 14 bases between. From germline, CDR1 is LNHDA and CDR2 SQIVND (reference sequence). The CDR3 contains 14 residues. As DNA, the CDR3 is TGTGCCAGTAGTATTGGGGGGTCCAGGGATGAGCAGTTCTTC. Translation: CASSIGGSRDEQFF.

This clone occurred a few times. The chain carries TRBV6-1 and TRBJ2-7; D possibly corresponds to TRBD1 (6 bases). The CDR3 totals 15 residues. V lost 6 bases and J lost 2, with 17 bases in between. CDR1 is MNHNS, CDR2 SASEGT, per germline. CDR3 in amino acids: CASSAMGQGPYEQYF. In nucleotides, the CDR3 is TGTGCCAGCAGCGCAATGGGGCAGGGGCCCTACGAGCAGTACTTC.

In this sample, this clone turned up a few times. This sequence joins TRBV7-3 and TRBJ2-7; 8 bases fit TRBD1. CDR1 is SGHTA, CDR2 FQGTGA, per germline. The CDR3 contains 14 residues. The junction had 9 bases not matched to a gene; V was cut back by 5 bases and J by 6 bases. The CDR3 DNA follows: TGTGCCAGCAGCCCGTGGACAGGGAACACCGAGCAGTACTTC. Translation: CASSPWTGNTEQYF.

The table lists this clone with a few counts. The chain combines TRBV27 with TRBJ1-1, with unresolved D. V lost 5 bases and J lost 1, with 14 bases in between. Germline CDR1 and CDR2: MNHEY and SMNVEV (reference sequence). The length of the CDR3 is 15 residues. CDR3 region: CASSLSNEGNTEAFF. CDR3 DNA sequence: TGTGCCAGCAGTCTTTCGAACGAGGGGAACACTGAAGCTTTCTTT.